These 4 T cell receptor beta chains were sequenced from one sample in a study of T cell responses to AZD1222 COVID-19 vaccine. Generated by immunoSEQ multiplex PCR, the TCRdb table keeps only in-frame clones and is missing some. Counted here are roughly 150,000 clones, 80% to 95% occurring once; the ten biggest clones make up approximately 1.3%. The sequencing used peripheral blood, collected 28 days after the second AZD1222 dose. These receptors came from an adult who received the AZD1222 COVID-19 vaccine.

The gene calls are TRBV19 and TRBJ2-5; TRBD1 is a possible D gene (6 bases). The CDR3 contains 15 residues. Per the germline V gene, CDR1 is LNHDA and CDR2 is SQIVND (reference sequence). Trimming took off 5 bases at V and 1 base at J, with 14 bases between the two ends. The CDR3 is CASSPGGQIQETQYF. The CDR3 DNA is TGTGCCAGTAGTCCAGGCGGACAGATCCAAGAGACCCAGTACTTC.

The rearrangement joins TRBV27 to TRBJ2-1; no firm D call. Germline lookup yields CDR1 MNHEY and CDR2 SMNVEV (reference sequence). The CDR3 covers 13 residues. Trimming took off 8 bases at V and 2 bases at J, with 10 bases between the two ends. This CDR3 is CASRFSPYNEQFF. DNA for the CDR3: TGTGCCAGCCGATTTAGTCCCTACAATGAGCAGTTCTTC.

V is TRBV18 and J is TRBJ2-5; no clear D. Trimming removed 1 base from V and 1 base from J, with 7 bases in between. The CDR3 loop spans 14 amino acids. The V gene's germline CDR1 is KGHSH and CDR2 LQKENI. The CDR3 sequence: CASSPLLGQETQYF. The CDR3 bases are TGTGCCAGCTCACCACTATTAGGCCAAGAGACCCAGTACTTC.

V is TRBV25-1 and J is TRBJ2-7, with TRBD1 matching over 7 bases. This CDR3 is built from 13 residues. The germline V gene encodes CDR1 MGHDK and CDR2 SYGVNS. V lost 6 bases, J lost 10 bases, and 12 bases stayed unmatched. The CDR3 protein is CASRPRQGPVQYF. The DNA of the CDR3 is TGTGCCAGCAGACCGAGACAGGGCCCAGTCCAGTACTTC.